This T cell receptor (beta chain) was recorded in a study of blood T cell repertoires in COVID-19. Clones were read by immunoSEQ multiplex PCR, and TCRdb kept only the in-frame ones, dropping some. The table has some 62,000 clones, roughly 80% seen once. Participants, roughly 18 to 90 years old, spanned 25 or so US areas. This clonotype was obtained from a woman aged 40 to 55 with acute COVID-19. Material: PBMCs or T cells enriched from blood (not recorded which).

CDR3 loop: CASSRVPGGGSFQETQYF. CDR3 sequence (DNA): TGTGCCAGCAGTCGGGTACCGGGGGGGGGATCCTTCCAAGAGACCCAGTACTTC. This chain uses TRBV6-6 with TRBJ2-5, with 8 nucleotides matching TRBD2. This CDR3 contains 18 residues. The germline V gene encodes CDR1 MNHNY and CDR2 SVGAGI (reference sequence). With 5 bases clipped from V and 1 base from J, the junction kept 15 bases outside the gene matches.